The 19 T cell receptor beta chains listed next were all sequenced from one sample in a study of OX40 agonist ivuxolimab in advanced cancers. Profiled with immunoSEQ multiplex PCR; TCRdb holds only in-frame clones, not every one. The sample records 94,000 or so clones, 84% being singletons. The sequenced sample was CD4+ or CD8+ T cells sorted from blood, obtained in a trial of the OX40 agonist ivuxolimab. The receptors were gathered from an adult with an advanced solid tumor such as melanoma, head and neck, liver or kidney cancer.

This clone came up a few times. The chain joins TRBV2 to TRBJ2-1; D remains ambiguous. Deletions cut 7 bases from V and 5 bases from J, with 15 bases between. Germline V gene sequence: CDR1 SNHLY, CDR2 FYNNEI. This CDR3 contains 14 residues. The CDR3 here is CASTQLNLDNEQFF. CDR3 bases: TGTGCCAGCACTCAGCTGAATTTGGACAATGAGCAGTTCTTC.

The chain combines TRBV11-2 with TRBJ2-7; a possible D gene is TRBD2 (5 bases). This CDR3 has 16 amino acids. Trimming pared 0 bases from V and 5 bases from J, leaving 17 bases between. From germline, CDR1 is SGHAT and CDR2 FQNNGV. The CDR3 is CASSLDGGLLGHEQYF. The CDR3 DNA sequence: TGTGCCAGCAGCTTAGATGGAGGACTCCTCGGACACGAGCAGTACTTC.

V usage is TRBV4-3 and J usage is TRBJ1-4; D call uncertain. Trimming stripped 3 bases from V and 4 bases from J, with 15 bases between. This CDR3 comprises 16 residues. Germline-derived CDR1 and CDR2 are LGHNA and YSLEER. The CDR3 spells CASSQGAREYNEKLFF. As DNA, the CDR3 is TGCGCCAGCAGCCAGGGAGCTAGGGAATATAATGAAAAACTGTTTTTT.

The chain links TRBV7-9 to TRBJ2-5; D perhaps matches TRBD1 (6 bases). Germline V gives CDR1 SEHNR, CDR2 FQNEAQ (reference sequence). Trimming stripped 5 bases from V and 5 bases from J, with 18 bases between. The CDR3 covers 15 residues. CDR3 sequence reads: CASSHGDTQGETQYF. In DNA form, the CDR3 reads TGTGCCAGCAGCCATGGGGACACCCAGGGGGAGACCCAGTACTTC.

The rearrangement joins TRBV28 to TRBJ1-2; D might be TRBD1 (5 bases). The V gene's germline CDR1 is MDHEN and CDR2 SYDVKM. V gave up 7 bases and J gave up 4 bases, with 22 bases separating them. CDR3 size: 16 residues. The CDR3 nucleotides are TGTGCCAGCACCTTCTCCAATCCGTTTGGGGGCTATGGCTACACCTTC. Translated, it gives CASTFSNPFGGYGYTF.

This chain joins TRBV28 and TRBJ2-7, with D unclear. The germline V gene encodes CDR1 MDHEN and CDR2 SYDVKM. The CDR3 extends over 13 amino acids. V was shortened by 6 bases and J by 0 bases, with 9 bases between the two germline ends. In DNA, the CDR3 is TGTGCCAGCAGGGGCTCTTCCTCCTACGAGCAGTACTTC. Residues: CASRGSSSYEQYF.

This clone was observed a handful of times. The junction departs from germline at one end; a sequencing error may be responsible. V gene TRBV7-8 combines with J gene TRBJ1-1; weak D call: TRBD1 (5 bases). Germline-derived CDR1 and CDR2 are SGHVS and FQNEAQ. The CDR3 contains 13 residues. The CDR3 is CASSFGRAEKGIF. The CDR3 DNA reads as TGTGCCAGCAGCTTTGGCAGGGCGGAAAAGGGGATCTTT. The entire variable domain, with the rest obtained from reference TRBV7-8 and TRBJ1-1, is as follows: GAGVSQSPRYKVAKRGQDVALRCDPISGHVSLFWYQQALGQGPEFLTYFQNEAQLDKSGLPSDRFFAERPEGSVSTLKIQRTQQEDSAVYLCASSFGRAEKGIFGQGTRLTVV.

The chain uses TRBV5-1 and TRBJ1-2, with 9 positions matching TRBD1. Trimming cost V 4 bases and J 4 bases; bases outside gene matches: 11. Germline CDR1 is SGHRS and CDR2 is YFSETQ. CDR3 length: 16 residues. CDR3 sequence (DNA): TGCGCCAGCAGCCTGTACTCGGCGGGACAGGGCTATGGCTACACCTTC. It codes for CASSLYSAGQGYGYTF.

The CDR3 is CAMTTGNMNTEAFF. In nucleotides, the CDR3 is TGTGCCATGACGACAGGTAACATGAACACTGAAGCTTTCTTT. The rearrangement joins TRBV7-9 to TRBJ1-1; D might be TRBD1 (6 bases). The CDR3 length is 14 residues. Germline CDR1 is SEHNR and CDR2 is FQNEAQ (reference sequence). With 10 bases removed from V and 0 bases from J, the gap between germline ends came to 15 bases.

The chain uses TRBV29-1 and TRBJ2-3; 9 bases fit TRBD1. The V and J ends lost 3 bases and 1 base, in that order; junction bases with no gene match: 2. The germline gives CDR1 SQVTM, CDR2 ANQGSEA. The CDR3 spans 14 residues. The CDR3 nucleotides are TGCAGCGTTGATGGGGACAGGGGCACAGATACGCAGTATTTT. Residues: CSVDGDRGTDTQYF.

CDR3 nucleotide sequence: TGTGCCAGCAGCCTTACCGGGGGGAAAGTCCCGGCGGGTGGCTACACCTTC. Its translation: CASSLTGGKVPAGGYTF. The chain couples TRBV11-2 to TRBJ1-2, with D tentatively TRBD1 (5 bases). There are 17 residues in the CDR3. Germline CDR1 and CDR2: SGHAT and FQNNGV. V was clipped by 5 bases and J by 7 bases, with 26 bases between them.

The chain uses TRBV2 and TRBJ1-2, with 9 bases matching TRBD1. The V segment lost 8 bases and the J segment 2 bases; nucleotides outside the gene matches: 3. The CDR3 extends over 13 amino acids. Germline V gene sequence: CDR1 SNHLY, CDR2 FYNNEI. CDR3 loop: CASPGQGNYGYTF. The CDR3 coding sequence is TGTGCCAGCCCAGGACAGGGGAACTATGGCTACACCTTC.

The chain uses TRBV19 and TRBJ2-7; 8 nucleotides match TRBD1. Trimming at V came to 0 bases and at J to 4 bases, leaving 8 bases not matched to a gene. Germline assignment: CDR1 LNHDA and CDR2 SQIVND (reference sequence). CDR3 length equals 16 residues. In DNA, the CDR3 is TGTGCCAGTAGTATAGAATTAAACAGGGGGATGTACGAGCAGTACTTC. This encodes CASSIELNRGMYEQYF.

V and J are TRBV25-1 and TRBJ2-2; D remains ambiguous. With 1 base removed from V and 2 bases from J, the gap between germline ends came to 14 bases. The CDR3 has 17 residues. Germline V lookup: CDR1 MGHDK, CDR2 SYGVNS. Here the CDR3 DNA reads TGTGCCAGCAGTGAATCCGACGGGTTGAGAAACACCGGGGAGCTGTTTTTT. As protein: CASSESDGLRNTGELFF.

CDR3 sequence: CASSLPGAGGETQYF. The CDR3, as DNA: TGTGCCAGCAGCTTGCCAGGCGCCGGAGGAGAGACCCAGTACTTC. This chain connects TRBV5-4 to TRBJ2-5, with D possibly matching TRBD2 (5 bases). The V end lost 1 base, the J end lost 4 bases, and 14 bases lay between the germline ends. CDR1 is SGHNT, CDR2 YYREEE, per germline (reference sequence). This CDR3 is 15 amino acids long.

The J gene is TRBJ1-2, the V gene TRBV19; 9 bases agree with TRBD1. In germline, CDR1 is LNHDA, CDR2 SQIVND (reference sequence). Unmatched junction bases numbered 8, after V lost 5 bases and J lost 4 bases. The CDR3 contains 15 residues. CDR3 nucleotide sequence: TGTGCCAGTAGTCGGAACGACAGGGGGTCCTATGGCTACACCTTC. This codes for CASSRNDRGSYGYTF.

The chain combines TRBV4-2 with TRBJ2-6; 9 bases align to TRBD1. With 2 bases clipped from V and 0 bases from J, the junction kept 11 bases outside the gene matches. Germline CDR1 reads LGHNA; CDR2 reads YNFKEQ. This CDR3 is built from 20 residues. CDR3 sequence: CASSQPGVGTGNSGANVLTF. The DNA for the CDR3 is TGTGCCAGCAGCCAACCGGGGGTCGGGACAGGGAACTCTGGGGCCAACGTCCTGACTTTC.

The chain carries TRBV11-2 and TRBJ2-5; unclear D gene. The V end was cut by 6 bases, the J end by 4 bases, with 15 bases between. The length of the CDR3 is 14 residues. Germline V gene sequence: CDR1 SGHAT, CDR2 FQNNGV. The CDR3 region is CASRSGRSGETQYF. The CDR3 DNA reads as TGTGCCAGCAGGTCCGGCCGGTCCGGAGAGACCCAGTACTTC. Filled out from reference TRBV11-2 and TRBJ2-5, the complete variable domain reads EAGVAQSPRYKIIEKRQSVAFWCNPISGHATLYWYQQILGQGPKLLIQFQNNGVVDDSQLPKDRFSAERLKGVDSTLKIQPAKLEDSAVYLCASRSGRSGETQYFGPGTRLLVL.

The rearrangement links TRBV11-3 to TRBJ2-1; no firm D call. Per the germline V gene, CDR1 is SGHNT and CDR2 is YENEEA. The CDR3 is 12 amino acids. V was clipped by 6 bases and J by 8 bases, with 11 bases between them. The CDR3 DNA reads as TGTGCCAGCAGTCCCGAAGGCGATGAGCAGTTCTTC. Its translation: CASSPEGDEQFF.